Sequencing of this TCR beta chain was carried out in a study of cytomegalovirus exposure and HLA in healthy donors. About the research overall: Earlier sequencing of about 200 million T cells yielded 100 million to 140 million unique TCR beta sequences.

Study-wide results and caveats: Sequencing artifact likely explains a cluster of highly shared sequence variants. Fewer than 200 TCR beta chains were listed as cytomegalovirus-associated.

With 4 bases removed from V and 2 bases from J, the gap between germline ends came to 14 bases. Germline CDR1 reads SGHRS; CDR2 reads YFSETQ. The CDR3 loop spans 15 amino acids. PCR was performed using 60 Vbeta and 13 Jbeta primers. As handled by the study authors: Unique TCR beta chains numbered about 72 million in a later analysis, with some 9.9 million shared. Libraries were prepared by immunoSEQ multiplex PCR; TCRdb keeps only in-frame clonotypes and omits some of them. D and trimming were read from the DNA, whereas the V and J calls and clone size are those reported in that table. The sample lists about 210,000 clones, 75% to 80% occurring once. Details on this clone: Its matching antigen is unknown.

The material sequenced was PBMCs. This sequence was found in a male donor in good health and CMV-seronegative. The chain carries TRBV5-1 and TRBJ2-3; D is undetermined. The CDR3 loop is CASSPVLSNTDTQYF. The CDR3 DNA is TGCGCCAGCAGCCCGGTTCTGAGTAACACAGATACGCAGTATTTT.